Described below is a single T cell receptor beta chain sequence and its context. This record comes from a study of cytomegalovirus exposure and HLA in healthy donors. PCR primers comprised 60 Vbeta and 13 Jbeta primers. The repertoire was sequenced with immunoSEQ multiplex PCR; TCRdb's copy has only in-frame clones and lacks some. The repertoire holds around 20,000 clones, with approximately 84% as singletons. Sequenced input: PBMCs. The TCR sequence derives from a human donor in good health.

The CDR3 reads CASTHGGGELFF. The CDR3 DNA reads TGTGCCAGCACCCACGGGGGCGGGGAGCTGTTTTTT. The chain employs TRBV6-5 and TRBJ2-2; possible D gene TRBD2, 6 bases. The V end lost 7 bases, the J end lost 7 bases, and 10 bases lay between the germline ends. This CDR3 has 12 amino acids. CDR1 is MNHEY, CDR2 SVGAGI, per germline.